The following is a T cell receptor (beta chain) sequence with its context. Assay: immunoSEQ multiplex PCR; the TCRdb copy retains only in-frame clones and omits some. The profile covers 63,000 or so clones, with about 90% appearing a single time and 2% to 2.5% taken by the ten largest. The sampling schedule covered blood at baseline, cycle 4 day 1, and cycle 7 day 1. This sample is drawn from a study of OX40 agonist ivuxolimab in advanced cancers. For the study at large: With ivuxolimab, an agonistic anti-OX40 (CD134) antibody, patients were treated. Age averaged about 62 years (range about 23 to 80), and around 87% were male.

This CDR3 has 14 residues. The germline V and J ends were trimmed by 0 bases and 6 bases, with 12 bases remaining between them. Per germline, CDR1 KGHSH and CDR2 LQKENI. The sequencing here drew on CD4+ or CD8+ T cells sorted from blood, taken in a trial of the OX40 agonist ivuxolimab. The gene calls are TRBV18 and TRBJ2-7; D is perhaps TRBD2 (6 bases). The sequence came from an adult with an advanced solid tumor such as melanoma, head and neck, liver or kidney cancer. The CDR3 here is CASSPPTLASEQYF. DNA for the CDR3: TGTGCCAGCTCACCACCCACACTAGCCAGCGAGCAGTACTTC. Filled out from reference TRBV18 and TRBJ2-7, the complete variable domain reads NAGVMQNPRHLVRRRGQEARLRCSPMKGHSHVYWYRQLPEEGLKFMVYLQKENIIDESGMPKERFSAEFPKEGPSILRIQQVVRGDSAAYFCASSPPTLASEQYFGPGTRLTVT.